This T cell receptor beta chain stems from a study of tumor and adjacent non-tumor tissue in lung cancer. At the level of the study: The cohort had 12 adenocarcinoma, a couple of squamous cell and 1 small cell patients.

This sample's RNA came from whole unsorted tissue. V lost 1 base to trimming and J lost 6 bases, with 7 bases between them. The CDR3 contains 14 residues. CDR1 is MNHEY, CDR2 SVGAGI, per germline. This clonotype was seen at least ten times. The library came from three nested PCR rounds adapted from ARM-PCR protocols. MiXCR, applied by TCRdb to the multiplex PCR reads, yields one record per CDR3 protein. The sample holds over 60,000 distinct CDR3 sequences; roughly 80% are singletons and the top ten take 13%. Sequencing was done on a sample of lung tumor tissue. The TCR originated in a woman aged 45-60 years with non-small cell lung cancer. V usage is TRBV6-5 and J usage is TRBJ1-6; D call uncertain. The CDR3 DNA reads TGTGCCAGCAGTTACTTGGGAGCTAATTCACCCCTCCACTTT. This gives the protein CASSYLGANSPLHF.